The rows below give T cell receptor beta chains drawn from one sample of a study of T-cell memory formation after mild COVID-19. TCRdb analysed the 5' RACE reads with MiXCR anew, one entry per CDR3 protein. The profile shows under 250,000 distinct CDR3 sequences, roughly 15% of them singletons. The specimen sequenced was PBMCs or a T cell subset sorted from them (not recorded which). The receptor set was obtained from an adult woman who had mild COVID-19 (a few samples of this study predate the infection). Cell type and time point are not known. The CDR3 runs from the conserved cysteine through the conserved F or W. A clone size is listed for some rows: how often the clone was seen (once, few, many), or a class if it is expanded.

j_call,v_call,clone_size,cdr3_aa
TRBJ2-3,TRBV28,.,CASSLSRPAAQGAGTQYF
TRBJ2-7,TRBV7-2,.,CASSLAGTSGRNEQYF
TRBJ2-1,TRBV4-2,few,CASSQETRLANDEQFF
TRBJ2-2,TRBV7-2,.,CASSQGQGSTGELFF
TRBJ1-2,TRBV29-1,few,CSVYQGAYYGYTF
TRBJ2-1,TRBV7-6,few,CASSVGNGKINEQFF
TRBJ1-5,TRBV24-1,.,CATSDPRTVQPQHF
TRBJ1-4,TRBV25-1,few,CASSEVLGARTNEKLFF
TRBJ1-1,TRBV12-3/TRBV12-4,many,CASRPRAGADTEAFF
TRBJ2-5,TRBV7-2,many,CASSPGALAGQETQYF
TRBJ2-3,TRBV20-1,few,CSARESSVATDTQYF
TRBJ1-5,TRBV5-1,.,CASSLGAGKQPQHF
TRBJ1-4,TRBV6-6,once,CAGSGGKREKLFF
TRBJ2-6,TRBV28,few,CASIGVGESGANVLTF
TRBJ2-2,TRBV6-2/TRBV6-3,few,CASSQRNTGELFF
TRBJ2-1,TRBV21-1,.,CASRGHEQFF
TRBJ1-2,TRBV11-3,few,CASTPLTENYGYTF
TRBJ2-7,TRBV12-3/TRBV12-4,many,CASTSFFTQGQGASYEQYF
TRBJ2-3,TRBV29-1,few,CSVERGQGADTQYF
TRBJ2-5,TRBV2,.,CASTPGLAGGPWAQYF
TRBJ2-1,TRBV28,.,CASSLGFWASGATEYNEQFF
TRBJ1-2,TRBV6-1,few,CAVSTANYGYTF
TRBJ2-2,TRBV14,few,CASSQVLAGNTGELFF
TRBJ1-6,TRBV29-1,.,CSVRDGDNSPLHF